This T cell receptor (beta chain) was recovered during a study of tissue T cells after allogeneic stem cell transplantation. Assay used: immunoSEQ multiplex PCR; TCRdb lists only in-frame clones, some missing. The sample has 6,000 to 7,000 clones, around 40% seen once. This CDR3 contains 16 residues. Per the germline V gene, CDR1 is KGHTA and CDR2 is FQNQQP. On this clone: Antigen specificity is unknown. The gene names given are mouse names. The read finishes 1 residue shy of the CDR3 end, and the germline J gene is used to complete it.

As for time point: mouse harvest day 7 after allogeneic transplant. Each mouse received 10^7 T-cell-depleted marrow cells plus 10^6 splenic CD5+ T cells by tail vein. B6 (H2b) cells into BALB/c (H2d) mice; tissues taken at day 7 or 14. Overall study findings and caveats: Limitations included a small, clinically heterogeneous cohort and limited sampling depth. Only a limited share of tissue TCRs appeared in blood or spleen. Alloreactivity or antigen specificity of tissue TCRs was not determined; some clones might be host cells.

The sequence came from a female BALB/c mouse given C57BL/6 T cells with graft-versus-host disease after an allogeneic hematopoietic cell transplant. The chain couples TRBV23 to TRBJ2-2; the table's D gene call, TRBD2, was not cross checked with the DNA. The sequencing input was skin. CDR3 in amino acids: CSSRPGLGGNTGQLYF. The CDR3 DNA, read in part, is TGCTCCAGCAGACCGGGACTGGGGGGGAACACCGGGCAGCTCTAC.